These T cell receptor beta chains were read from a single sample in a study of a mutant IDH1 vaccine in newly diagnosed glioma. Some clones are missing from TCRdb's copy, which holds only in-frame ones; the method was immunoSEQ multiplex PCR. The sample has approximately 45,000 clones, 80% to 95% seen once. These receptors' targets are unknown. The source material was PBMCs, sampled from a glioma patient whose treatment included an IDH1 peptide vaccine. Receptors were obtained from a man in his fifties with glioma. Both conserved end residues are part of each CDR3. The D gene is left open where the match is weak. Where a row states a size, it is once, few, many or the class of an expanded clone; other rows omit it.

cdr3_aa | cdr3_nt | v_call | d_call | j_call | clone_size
CASSLSTRTDTQYF | TGCGCCAGCAGCTTGTCGACGAGAACAGATACGCAGTATTTT | TRBV5-1 | . | TRBJ2-3 | .
CASSAGTGVYEQYF | TGTGCCAGCAGTGCCGGGACAGGGGTCTACGAGCAGTACTTC | TRBV7-2 | TRBD1 | TRBJ2-7 | .
CASSLARVTDTQYF | TGCGCCAGCAGCTTGGCCAGGGTAACAGATACGCAGTATTTT | TRBV5-1 | . | TRBJ2-3 | .
CASSQDRNQPQHF | TGCGCCAGCAGCCAAGATCGTAATCAGCCCCAGCATTTT | TRBV4-3 | . | TRBJ1-5 | .
CASSKTGTASEKLFF | TGTGCCAGCAGTAAGACCGGGACAGCCTCTGAAAAACTGTTTTTT | TRBV28 | TRBD1 | TRBJ1-4 | .
CASSEIGANYGYTF | TGTGCCAGCAGTGAGATAGGGGCTAACTATGGCTACACCTTC | TRBV25-1 | . | TRBJ1-2 | few
CASSLQFYGYTF | TGTGCCAGTAGTTTACAGTTCTATGGCTACACCTTC | TRBV19 | . | TRBJ1-2 | .
CASSLPSAFNTGELFF | TGCGCCAGCAGCCTCCCCTCGGCCTTCAACACCGGGGAGCTGTTTTTT | TRBV4-1 | . | TRBJ2-2 | .
CASSHSGGAETQYF | TGTGCCAGCAGCCATAGCGGGGGGGCTGAGACCCAGTACTTC | TRBV7-3 | TRBD2 | TRBJ2-5 | .
CASSLAELDTEAFF | TGCGCCAGCAGCTTGGCCGAACTCGACACTGAAGCTTTCTTT | TRBV5-1 | . | TRBJ1-1 | .
CASRAQTLSEQYF | TGTGCCAGCAGAGCCCAAACCCTCTCCGAGCAGTACTTC | TRBV28 | . | TRBJ2-7 | .
CAWDRAATNEKLFF | TGTGCCTGGGACCGAGCTGCAACTAATGAAAAACTGTTTTTT | TRBV30 | . | TRBJ1-4 | .
CASSYSPSGSYNEQFF | TGTGCCAGCAGTTACTCGCCTAGCGGGAGCTACAATGAGCAGTTCTTC | TRBV6-6 | TRBD2 | TRBJ2-1 | .
CASSVAEQYF | TGTGCCAGCAGCGTAGCCGAGCAGTACTTC | TRBV9 | . | TRBJ2-7 | few
CASSEGGTGPYEQYF | TGCGCCAGCAGTGAGGGGGGGACAGGGCCATACGAGCAGTACTTC | TRBV10-2 | TRBD1 | TRBJ2-7 | .
CASSDRVFNEQYF | TGTGCCAGCAGTGACAGGGTTTTCAACGAGCAGTACTTC | TRBV28 | TRBD1 | TRBJ2-7 | .
CAWIGGESQETQYF | TGTGCCTGGATCGGGGGGGAGAGTCAAGAGACCCAGTACTTC | TRBV30 | TRBD2 | TRBJ2-5 | .
CASSPTPHRGPQAFF | TGTGCCAGCAGCCCGACCCCCCACAGGGGGCCCCAAGCTTTCTTT | TRBV9 | TRBD1 | TRBJ1-1 | .